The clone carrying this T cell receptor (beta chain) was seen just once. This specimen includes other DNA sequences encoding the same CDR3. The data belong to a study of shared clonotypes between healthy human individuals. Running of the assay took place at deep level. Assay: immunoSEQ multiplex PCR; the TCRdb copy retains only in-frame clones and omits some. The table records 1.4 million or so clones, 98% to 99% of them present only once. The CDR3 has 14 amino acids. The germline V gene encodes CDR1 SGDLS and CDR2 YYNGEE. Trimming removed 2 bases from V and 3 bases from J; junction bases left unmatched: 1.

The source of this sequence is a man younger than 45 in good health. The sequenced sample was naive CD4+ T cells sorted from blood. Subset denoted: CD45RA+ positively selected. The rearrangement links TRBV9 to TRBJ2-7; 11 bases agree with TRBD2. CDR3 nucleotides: TGTGCCAGCAGCGTCGGACTAGCGGGCTACGAGCAGTACTTC. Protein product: CASSVGLAGYEQYF.